These 26 T cell receptor beta chains were all obtained from the same sample, sequenced in a study of blood T cells in healthy people across ages. Through a sample-barcoded 5' primer and a J-beta primer mix, a second PCR was run for roughly 6 to 11 cycles. Each CDR3 protein gets one entry after TCRdb re-called the 5' RACE reads with MiXCR. This sample yields over 1,500,000 distinct CDR3 sequences, of which 30% to 40% are seen a single time; under 25% belongs to the top ten. Sample: blood. Receptor source: a human donor in good health.

The chain uses TRBV7-2 and TRBJ1-4; TRBD1 is a possible D gene (6 bases). Deletions cut 8 bases from V and 7 bases from J, with 17 bases between. CDR1 and CDR2 (germline): SGHTA, FQGNSA. CDR3 length: 14 residues. The CDR3 reads CASHQGHLSEKLFF. CDR3 DNA: TGTGCCAGCCACCAGGGACATTTGAGTGAAAAACTGTTTTTT. Using reference TRBV7-2 and TRBJ1-4 for the parts outside the CDR3, the full variable domain is GAGVSQSPSNKVTEKGKDVELRCDPISGHTALYWYRQSLGQGLEFLIYFQGNSAPDKSGLPSDRFSAERTGGSVSTLTIQRTQQEDSAVYLCASHQGHLSEKLFFGSGTQLSVL.

On this clonotype: Just one base apart from a much larger clone, this may be a read error. V and J are TRBV29-1 and TRBJ2-5; D perhaps matches TRBD1 (5 bases). The J call is uncertain, as TRBJ2-7 better fits the DNA end. Per the germline V gene, CDR1 is SQVTM and CDR2 is ANQGSEA. The CDR3 is made up of 14 amino acids. The CDR3 loop reads CSVLTVYPTHEQYF. The DNA for the CDR3 is TGCAGCGTGCTGACAGTCTACCCAACCCACGAGCAGTACTTC.

The chain combines TRBV15 with TRBJ1-1; D is uncertain. Trimming removed 0 bases from V and 7 bases from J, with 9 bases in between. The germline CDR1 and CDR2 sequences are LNHNV and YYDKDF (reference sequence). The length of the CDR3 is 13 residues. This CDR3 is CATSRDKDSEAFF. In DNA, the CDR3 is TGTGCCACCAGCAGAGACAAGGATAGTGAAGCTTTCTTT.

This clonotype was detected only a few times. This chain links TRBV6-2 or TRBV6-3 with TRBJ2-4, with 8 nucleotides matching TRBD1. V was clipped by 5 bases and J by 8 bases; unmatched bases: 2. This CDR3 has 12 residues. Germline loops: CDR1 MNHEY, CDR2 SVGEGT. CDR3 in DNA: TGTGCCAGCAGTATGGACAGGGACATTCAGTACTTC. It is translated as CASSMDRDIQYF.

The chain recombines TRBV10-3 with TRBJ2-2; D not certain. CDR3 length: 12 amino acids. Per germline, CDR1 ENHRY and CDR2 SYGVKD. Trimming shortened V by 0 bases and J by 6 bases, and 2 bases separated the two germline ends. The CDR3 protein is CAISESAGELFF. For the CDR3, the DNA is TGTGCCATCAGTGAGTCAGCCGGGGAGCTGTTTTTT.

This clonotype was seen a handful of times. The J gene is TRBJ1-2, the V gene TRBV7-2; D ambiguous. V was shortened by 5 bases and J by 4 bases, with 14 bases between the two germline ends. Germline V gene data show CDR1 as SGHTA and CDR2 as FQGNSA. The CDR3 runs 14 residues. Here the CDR3 reads CASSPEVVSYGYTF. The CDR3, as DNA: TGTGCCAGCAGCCCAGAGGTTGTTAGCTATGGCTACACCTTC.

This clonotype has just one count. The J gene is TRBJ2-7, the V gene TRBV20-1; D unclear. The J call could be wrong; TRBJ2-5 is a better fit for the DNA end. The CDR3 is 17 residues long. Germline lookup yields CDR1 DFQATT and CDR2 SNEGSKA (reference sequence). In DNA form, the CDR3 reads TGCAGTGCTAGAGCAGTTACGAGCCACCCGCGTCCGGAGACCCAGTACTTC. Translated, it gives CSARAVTSHPRPETQYF.

The J gene is TRBJ2-3, the V gene TRBV28, with 8 bases identical to TRBD2. V shed 1 base, J shed 5 bases, and the junction held 5 bases outside the gene matches. CDR3 size: 15 residues. Germline CDR1 and CDR2: MDHEN and SYDVKM. CDR3 nucleotide sequence: TGTGCCAGCAGTTTATCCGGGGGGGAGGGAGATACGCAGTATTTT. Protein product: CASSLSGGEGDTQYF.

As DNA, the CDR3 is TGTGCCAGCAGCTTAGGGGACATTCGCGAGCAGTACTTC. It is translated as CASSLGDIREQYF. The rearrangement joins TRBV7-9 to TRBJ2-7; TRBD1 is a possible D gene (6 bases). Germline V gene data show CDR1 as SEHNR and CDR2 as FQNEAQ (reference sequence). V was pared by 1 base and J by 6 bases, with 10 bases between. This CDR3 has 13 amino acids. Variable domain in full (rest from reference TRBV7-9 and TRBJ2-7): DTGVSQNPRHKITKRGQNVTFRCDPISEHNRLYWYRQTLGQGPEFLTYFQNEAQLEKSRLLSDRFSAERPKGSFSTLEIQRTEQGDSAMYLCASSLGDIREQYFGPGTRLTVT.

The chain has TRBV7-9 and TRBJ2-5; possibly TRBD2 for D (5 bases). The CDR3 is 16 amino acids. CDR1 is SEHNR, CDR2 FQNEAQ, per germline (reference sequence). The V gene lost 0 bases and the J gene lost 11 bases, with 22 bases spanning the gap. The CDR3 protein is CASSLALRSGNKKQYF. The CDR3 DNA is TGTGCCAGCAGCTTAGCGCTAAGATCCGGGAACAAAAAGCAGTACTTC.

This clonotype occurred many times. The CDR3 region is CASNLAGDTDTQYF. CDR3 DNA sequence: TGTGCCAGCAACCTAGCGGGGGACACAGATACGCAGTATTTT. The V gene is TRBV2, the J gene TRBJ2-3, with TRBD2 matching 10 bases. The germline V gene has CDR1 SNHLY and CDR2 FYNNEI. V lost 7 bases, J lost 2 bases, and 3 bases stayed unmatched. The CDR3 totals 14 residues.

The V gene is TRBV4-2, the J gene TRBJ2-3; D is unresolved. Trimming shortened V by 8 bases and J by 0 bases, and 15 bases separated the two germline ends. The CDR3 covers 15 residues. Per the germline V gene, CDR1 is LGHNA and CDR2 is YNFKEQ. The CDR3 reads CASRYLPTSTDTQYF. CDR3 DNA sequence: TGTGCCAGCCGATACCTACCTACTAGCACAGATACGCAGTATTTT.

This rearrangement joins TRBV7-8 to TRBJ1-6; a possible D gene is TRBD1 (6 bases). Trimming removed 2 bases at V and 6 bases at J, with 14 bases between. This CDR3 contains 16 residues. The germline gives CDR1 SGHVS, CDR2 FQNEAQ. For the CDR3, the DNA is TGTGCCAGCAGCTTACGGGGGGCGTTCAGTAATTCACCCCTCCACTTT. This translates into CASSLRGAFSNSPLHF.

This clonotype was seen many times. The chain recombines TRBV29-1 with TRBJ1-2; D is undetermined. The CDR3 loop spans 14 amino acids. Trimming removed 2 bases from V and 0 bases from J, with 10 bases in between. Germline V gene lookup returns CDR1 SQVTM and CDR2 ANQGSEA. In DNA, the CDR3 is TGCAGCGTTGAATCGGACCTAACTAACTATGGCTACACCTTC. Encoded protein: CSVESDLTNYGYTF.

V gene TRBV9 combines with J gene TRBJ2-7; the D is unclear. The V gene lost 4 bases and the J gene lost 3 bases, with 14 bases spanning the gap. The CDR3 has 14 residues. Germline loops: CDR1 SGDLS, CDR2 YYNGEE. The CDR3 DNA reads TGTGCCAGCAGCTATGATTCGAGAGTCTACGAGCAGTACTTC. This encodes CASSYDSRVYEQYF.

The count of this clonotype is one. The rearrangement links TRBV6-1 to TRBJ1-2; D gene uncertain. The germline V gene encodes CDR1 MNHNS and CDR2 SASEGT. CDR3 length: 15 residues. Trimming pared 3 bases from V and 5 bases from J, leaving 16 bases between. The CDR3 loop is CASSDHGNYWYGYTF. CDR3 sequence (DNA): TGTGCCAGCAGTGATCATGGAAACTATTGGTATGGCTACACCTTC.

V is TRBV12-3 or TRBV12-4 and J is TRBJ2-3; TRBD2 matches at 7 bases. Germline trimming cut 6 bases from V and 6 bases from J; bases unmatched to any gene: 15. The length of the CDR3 is 16 residues. As DNA, the CDR3 is TGTGCCAGCAGCGACTGGACTAGAGGGCCCCCGGATACGCAGTATTTT. Protein sequence: CASSDWTRGPPDTQYF.

This clonotype came up a few times. This chain links TRBV4-3 with TRBJ1-1; D remains unclear. In germline, CDR1 is LGHNA, CDR2 YSLEER. The CDR3 has 16 amino acids. Trimming cost V 0 bases and J 3 bases, with 14 bases left between them. The CDR3 DNA is TGCGCCAGCAGCCAAGATATCGGGAGGAGATACACTGAAGCTTTCTTT. It specifies CASSQDIGRRYTEAFF.

As for this clonotype: Compared with germline, one end of the junction differs, possibly owing to a read error. This rearrangement joins TRBV5-1 to TRBJ2-5, with TRBD2 as a possible D gene (6 bases). In germline, CDR1 is SGHRS, CDR2 YFSETQ. This CDR3 contains 17 residues. CDR3 amino acids: CASSHGAGRAGAENQYF. CDR3 DNA: TGCGCCAGCAGCCATGGAGCCGGGAGAGCCGGGGCGGAGAACCAGTACTTC.

The CDR3 spells CASSEGSGDPYEQYF. The CDR3 region has the DNA TGTGCCAGCAGTGAAGGTAGCGGGGATCCCTACGAGCAGTACTTC. The rearrangement uses TRBV2 and TRBJ2-5; TRBD2 matches 8 bases. The DNA end lines up better with TRBJ2-7; the J call may be wrong. The germline gives CDR1 SNHLY, CDR2 FYNNEI. The CDR3 is made up of 15 amino acids.

This clonotype was seen once. The chain employs TRBV5-5 and TRBJ2-4; 7 bases fit TRBD2. Trimming took 3 bases from V and 15 from J; bases not matched to a gene: 15. Per the germline V gene, CDR1 is SGHKS and CDR2 is YYEKEE (reference sequence). This CDR3 comprises 14 residues. Here the CDR3 reads CASSSTSASYERYF. The CDR3 DNA reads as TGTGCCAGCAGCTCCACTAGCGCCTCCTACGAGCGGTACTTC.

This clonotype was picked up a small number of times. The chain couples TRBV3-1 to TRBJ1-6; D uncertain. V lost 0 bases and J lost 11, with 8 bases in between. This CDR3 is built from 13 residues. CDR1 is LGHDT and CDR2 is YNNKEL in the germline V gene (reference sequence). This CDR3 is CASSQDEKPPLHF. The CDR3 nucleotides read TGTGCCAGCAGCCAAGACGAAAAGCCACCCCTCCACTTT.

This chain joins TRBV7-9 and TRBJ1-2, with 8 nucleotides matching TRBD1. V lost 5 bases, J lost 6 bases, and 8 bases stayed unmatched. Germline-derived CDR1 and CDR2 are SEHNR and FQNEAQ (reference sequence). This CDR3 is built from 14 residues. The CDR3 loop reads CASSPPTGENGYTF. CDR3 nucleotide sequence: TGTGCCAGCAGCCCGCCGACAGGGGAAAATGGCTACACCTTC. The whole variable domain, filled in from reference TRBV7-9 and TRBJ1-2, reads DTGVSQNPRHKITKRGQNVTFRCDPISEHNRLYWYRQTLGQGPEFLTYFQNEAQLEKSRLLSDRFSAERPKGSFSTLEIQRTEQGDSAMYLCASSPPTGENGYTFGSGTRLTVV.

The V call is TRBV7-9, the J call TRBJ2-3; D gene unclear. CDR1 SEHNR and CDR2 FQNEAQ come from the germline V gene (reference sequence). This CDR3 has 13 residues. V lost 4 bases and J lost 4, with 9 bases in between. The CDR3 DNA reads as TGTGCCAGCAGCTCCACCCACCCAGATACGCAGTATTTT. It is translated as CASSSTHPDTQYF.

The rearrangement links TRBV29-1 to TRBJ2-1, with 8 bases matching TRBD2. The V gene's germline CDR1 is SQVTM and CDR2 ANQGSEA. The CDR3 totals 11 residues. This CDR3 reads CRGLVAQEQFF. The CDR3 nucleotides are TGCAGGGGACTAGTGGCTCAAGAGCAGTTCTTC.

This clonotype showed up just a few times. The rearrangement links TRBV18 to TRBJ2-5, with a tentative D call TRBD1 (6 bases). Judging by the DNA end, TRBJ2-7 fits better; the J call may be wrong. In germline, CDR1 is KGHSH, CDR2 LQKENI. The CDR3 extends over 12 amino acids. CDR3 sequence (DNA): TGTGCCAGCTCGACCCAGGGGCTCGAGCAGTACTTC. Protein: CASSTQGLEQYF.